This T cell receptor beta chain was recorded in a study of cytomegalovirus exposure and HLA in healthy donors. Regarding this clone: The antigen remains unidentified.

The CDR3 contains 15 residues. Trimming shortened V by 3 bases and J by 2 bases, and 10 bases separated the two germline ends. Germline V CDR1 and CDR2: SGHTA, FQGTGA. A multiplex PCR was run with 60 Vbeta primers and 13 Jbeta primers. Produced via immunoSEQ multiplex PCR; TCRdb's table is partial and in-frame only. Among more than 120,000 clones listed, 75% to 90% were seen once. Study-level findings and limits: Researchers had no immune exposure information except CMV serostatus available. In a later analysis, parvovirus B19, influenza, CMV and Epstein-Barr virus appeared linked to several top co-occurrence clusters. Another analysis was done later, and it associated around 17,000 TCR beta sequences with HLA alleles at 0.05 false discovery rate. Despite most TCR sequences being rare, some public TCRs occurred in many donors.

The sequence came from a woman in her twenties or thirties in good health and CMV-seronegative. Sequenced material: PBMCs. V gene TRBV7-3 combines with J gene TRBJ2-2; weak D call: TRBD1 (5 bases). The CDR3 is CASSFEQANTGELFF. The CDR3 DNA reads TGTGCCAGCAGCTTCGAACAGGCTAACACCGGGGAGCTGTTTTTT.